Presented here are 6 T cell receptor beta chains from one specimen sequenced in a study of beta chain features in type 1 diabetes. TCRB transcripts that were expressed got sequenced, as all of the isolated RNA had been reverse transcribed. Data came from immunoSEQ multiplex PCR; TCRdb stores just in-frame clones and leaves some out. The data show approximately 60,000 clones, approximately 62% seen once. The material sequenced was Tregs from blood. These receptors were collected from a young woman in good health.

This clone occurred a few times. V is TRBV7-2 and J is TRBJ1-2; TRBD1 aligns across 7 bases. With V trimmed by 5 bases and J by 2 bases, 8 bases remained unmatched. Germline V gene sequence: CDR1 SGHTA, CDR2 FQGNSA. This CDR3 region has 15 residues. In nucleotides, the CDR3 is TGTGCCAGCAGCCCCGCCGGGACAGTCAACTATGGCTACACCTTC. It specifies CASSPAGTVNYGYTF.

The chain recombines TRBV6-6 with TRBJ1-1, with a possible D match to TRBD1 (5 bases). The CDR3 covers 15 residues. The V and J ends lost 2 bases and 1 base respectively, with 11 bases between them. Germline CDR1 and CDR2: MNHNY and SVGAGI (reference sequence). CDR3 protein: CASSYRGEPNTEAFF. The CDR3 coding sequence is TGTGCCAGCAGTTACCGGGGGGAACCGAACACTGAAGCTTTCTTT.

The chain has TRBV27 and TRBJ2-7; D is possibly TRBD1 (6 bases). V was clipped by 6 bases and J by 5 bases, with 14 bases between them. The V gene's germline CDR1 is MNHEY and CDR2 SMNVEV (reference sequence). The CDR3 contains 13 residues. The CDR3 region has the DNA TGTGCCAGCAGCCTAACAGGGTATAACGAGCAGTACTTC. It codes for CASSLTGYNEQYF.

This sequence joins TRBV28 and TRBJ2-4, with no clear D. The CDR3 spans 12 residues. The V and J ends lost 5 bases and 1 base respectively, with 3 bases between them. Germline V gene sequence: CDR1 MDHEN, CDR2 SYDVKM. The CDR3 is CASSEAKNIQYF. CDR3 bases: TGTGCCAGCAGTGAGGCCAAAAACATTCAGTACTTC.

This chain links TRBV5-4 with TRBJ2-2, with a possible D match to TRBD2 (6 bases). Germline-derived CDR1 and CDR2 are SGHNT and YYREEE (reference sequence). The CDR3 is 15 residues long. V was shortened by 10 bases and J by 1 base, with 17 bases between the two germline ends. The DNA of the CDR3 is TGTGCCGGGTCCCGGGGGTTAGAGAACACCGGGGAGCTGTTTTTT. Translating gives CAGSRGLENTGELFF.

This sequence joins TRBV12-5 and TRBJ2-5; a possible D gene is TRBD2 (6 bases). The J call may be incorrect, as the DNA end agrees better with TRBJ2-7. The length of the CDR3 is 16 residues. Germline CDR1 LGHNT, CDR2 FRNRAP. In DNA, the CDR3 is TGTGCTAGTGGTTTGAAGGCTAGCGACTTCTTCTACGAGCAGTACTTC. It encodes CASGLKASDFFYEQYF.